These T cell receptor beta chains were read from a single sample in a study of OX40 agonist ivuxolimab in advanced cancers. Repertoires were generated with immunoSEQ multiplex PCR, while TCRdb's copy carries only in-frame clones and drops some. The data show approximately 72,000 clones, with about four fifths seen just once and around 0.8% held by the top ten. Here the sequenced sample was CD4+ or CD8+ T cells sorted from blood, taken in a trial of the OX40 agonist ivuxolimab. The receptor source for this set is an adult with an advanced solid tumor such as melanoma, head and neck, liver or kidney cancer. Both conserved end residues are part of each CDR3. The order of the fields is V gene, clone size, CDR3 protein. Part of the rows lack a size; the others show once, few, many or a class for expanded clones.

v_gene: TRBV12-5
abundance: NA
CDR3aa: CASGLVITSVLLDNEQFF

v_gene: TRBV5-1
abundance: NA
CDR3aa: CASSLGTGSDTQYF

v_gene: TRBV2
abundance: NA
CDR3aa: CASSWTATTTDTQYF

v_gene: TRBV7-2
abundance: NA
CDR3aa: CASSIQRGWEETQYF

v_gene: TRBV9
abundance: NA
CDR3aa: CASSPGDRANTEAFF

v_gene: TRBV21-1
abundance: NA
CDR3aa: CASSKVSPGQLLHSNQPQHF

v_gene: TRBV6-1
abundance: NA
CDR3aa: CASSEGSGGPYEQYF

v_gene: TRBV7-9
abundance: few
CDR3aa: CASSPLIAQGELFF

v_gene: TRBV7-9
abundance: few
CDR3aa: CASSLVKDPNTEAFF

v_gene: TRBV7-3
abundance: NA
CDR3aa: CASSPILADGTTDTQYF

v_gene: TRBV2
abundance: NA
CDR3aa: CASDDNEQFF

v_gene: TRBV10-3
abundance: few
CDR3aa: CAPGRDRTAINYGYTF

v_gene: TRBV5-4
abundance: NA
CDR3aa: CASSGRTGGEAFF

v_gene: TRBV19
abundance: NA
CDR3aa: CASSMQGANEKLFF

v_gene: TRBV9
abundance: NA
CDR3aa: CASGERLSYNSPLHF

v_gene: TRBV2
abundance: NA
CDR3aa: CASSRPNSPLHF

v_gene: TRBV7-8
abundance: NA
CDR3aa: CASSAGGGLTDTQYF

v_gene: TRBV6-5
abundance: NA
CDR3aa: CASTLRQGSLTTF

v_gene: TRBV6-5
abundance: NA
CDR3aa: CASRSPGTGSYEQYF

v_gene: TRBV11-3
abundance: NA
CDR3aa: CASSTEGGELFF

v_gene: TRBV30
abundance: NA
CDR3aa: CAWGGGRRQETQYF

v_gene: TRBV7-6
abundance: NA
CDR3aa: CASSRDIRSYNEQFF

v_gene: TRBV9
abundance: few
CDR3aa: CASSVAGQVLYEQYF

v_gene: TRBV6-1
abundance: NA
CDR3aa: CASTEGGAGAGELFF

v_gene: TRBV5-1
abundance: NA
CDR3aa: CASSLGLAGTGELFF

v_gene: TRBV25-1
abundance: NA
CDR3aa: CASSESRGQRETQYF

v_gene: TRBV5-6
abundance: once
CDR3aa: CASSPEGAGNTIYF

v_gene: TRBV29-1
abundance: NA
CDR3aa: CSVDGMGGLGTDTQYF

v_gene: TRBV9
abundance: NA
CDR3aa: CASSITGGDTIYF

v_gene: TRBV5-6
abundance: NA
CDR3aa: CASRTLRDREETQYF

v_gene: TRBV2
abundance: NA
CDR3aa: CASSENRRDTQYF

v_gene: TRBV7-9
abundance: NA
CDR3aa: CASSLGRETGTGELFF

v_gene: TRBV6-1
abundance: few
CDR3aa: CASSEVNGHLSGNTIYF

v_gene: TRBV6-1
abundance: once
CDR3aa: CASSLAREQYF

v_gene: TRBV28
abundance: NA
CDR3aa: CASTIPDGSSYEQYF

v_gene: TRBV5-4
abundance: NA
CDR3aa: CASSPQVSDRAQYF

v_gene: TRBV7-9
abundance: NA
CDR3aa: CASRLQGANSPLHF

v_gene: TRBV2
abundance: NA
CDR3aa: CASFGTGGFYNEQFF

v_gene: TRBV2
abundance: NA
CDR3aa: CASIFQGAGEKLFF

v_gene: TRBV5-1
abundance: NA
CDR3aa: CASSSRAWGTDTQYF

v_gene: TRBV6-5
abundance: NA
CDR3aa: CASSYSRDLNTEAFF

v_gene: TRBV7-8
abundance: NA
CDR3aa: CASSLGRVNYNEQFF

v_gene: TRBV7-3
abundance: NA
CDR3aa: CASSSGLGVGELFF

v_gene: TRBV30
abundance: NA
CDR3aa: CAWKGGSYNEQFF

v_gene: TRBV5-1
abundance: NA
CDR3aa: CASSPGLAGDSETQYF

v_gene: TRBV11-2
abundance: NA
CDR3aa: CASSFRGNEKLFF

v_gene: TRBV28
abundance: NA
CDR3aa: CASSLFSRGGRYTEAFF

v_gene: TRBV4-2
abundance: NA
CDR3aa: CASSQAAVRDEQFF

v_gene: TRBV30
abundance: once
CDR3aa: CAWAQGTTSTDTQYF